This entry describes one TCR beta chain. This entry belongs to a study of technical replicates of blood from a handful of donors. Profiled with immunoSEQ multiplex PCR; TCRdb holds only in-frame clones, not every one. The table includes roughly 80,000 clones, around 92% detected once. Trimming removed 3 bases from V and 0 bases from J; junction bases left unmatched: 6. The CDR3 consists of 15 residues. CDR1 is GTSNPN, CDR2 SVGIG, per germline (reference sequence). The source of this sequence is a human donor in good health. V and J are TRBV30 and TRBJ2-3; 7 bases map to TRBD1. The sample taken for sequencing was T cells isolated from PBMCs. The CDR3 bases are TGTGCCTGGAGATCAACAGGGGAAAGCACAGATACGCAGTATTTT. This gives the protein CAWRSTGESTDTQYF.